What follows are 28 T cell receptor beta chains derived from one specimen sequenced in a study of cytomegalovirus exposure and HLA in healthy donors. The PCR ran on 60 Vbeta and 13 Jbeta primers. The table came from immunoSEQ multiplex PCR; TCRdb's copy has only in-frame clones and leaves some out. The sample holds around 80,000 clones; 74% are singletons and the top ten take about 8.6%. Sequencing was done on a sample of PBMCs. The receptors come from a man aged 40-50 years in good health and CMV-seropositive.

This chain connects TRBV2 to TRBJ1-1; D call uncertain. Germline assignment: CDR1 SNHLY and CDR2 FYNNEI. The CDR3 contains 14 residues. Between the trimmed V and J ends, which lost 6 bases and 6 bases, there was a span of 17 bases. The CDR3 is CASRVDSYGSEAFF. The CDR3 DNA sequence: TGTGCCAGCAGGGTAGACTCGTATGGGTCTGAAGCTTTCTTT.

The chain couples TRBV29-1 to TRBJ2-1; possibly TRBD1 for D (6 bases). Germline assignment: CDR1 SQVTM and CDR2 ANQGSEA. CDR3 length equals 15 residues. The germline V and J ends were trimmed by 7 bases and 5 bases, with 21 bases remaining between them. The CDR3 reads CSARPGQNSHNEQFF. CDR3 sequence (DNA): TGCAGCGCTCGACCGGGACAAAATTCCCACAATGAGCAGTTCTTC.

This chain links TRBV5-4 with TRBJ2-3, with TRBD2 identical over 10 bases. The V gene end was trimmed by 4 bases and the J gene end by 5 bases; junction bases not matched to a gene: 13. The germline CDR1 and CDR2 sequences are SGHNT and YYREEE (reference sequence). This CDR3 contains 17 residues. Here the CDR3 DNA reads TGTGCCAGCAGCGGCTTACTAGCGGGGACGAGGGTAGATACGCAGTATTTT. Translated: CASSGLLAGTRVDTQYF.

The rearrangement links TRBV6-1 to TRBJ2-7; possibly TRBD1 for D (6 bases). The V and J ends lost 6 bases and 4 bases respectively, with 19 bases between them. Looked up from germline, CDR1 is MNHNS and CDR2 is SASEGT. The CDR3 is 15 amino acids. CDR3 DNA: TGTGCCAGCAGCCAAGAACCGAGACAGGATTACGAGCAGTACTTC. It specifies CASSQEPRQDYEQYF.

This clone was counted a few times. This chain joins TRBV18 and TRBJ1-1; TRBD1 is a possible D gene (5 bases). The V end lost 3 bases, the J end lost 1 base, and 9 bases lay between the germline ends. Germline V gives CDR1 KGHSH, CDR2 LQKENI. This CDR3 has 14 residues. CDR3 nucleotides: TGTGCCAGCTCACCTATCCAGGGGAACACTGAAGCTTTCTTT. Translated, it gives CASSPIQGNTEAFF.

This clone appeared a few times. CDR3 sequence: CASSPRLAGGDAEQFF. In DNA, the CDR3 is TGTGCCAGCAGCCCTAGACTAGCGGGAGGTGATGCTGAGCAGTTCTTC. J is TRBJ2-1 and V is TRBV4-2; TRBD2 agrees at 13 bases. This CDR3 region has 16 residues. Trimming at V came to 4 bases and at J to 9 bases, leaving 9 bases not matched to a gene. Per germline, CDR1 LGHNA and CDR2 YNFKEQ.

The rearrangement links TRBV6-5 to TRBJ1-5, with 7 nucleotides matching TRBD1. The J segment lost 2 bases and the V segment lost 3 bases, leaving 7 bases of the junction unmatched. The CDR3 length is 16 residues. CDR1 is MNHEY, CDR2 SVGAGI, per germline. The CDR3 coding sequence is TGTGCCAGCAGTTATGGAGGGGGCGAGCGCAATCAGCCCCAGCATTTT. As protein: CASSYGGGERNQPQHF.

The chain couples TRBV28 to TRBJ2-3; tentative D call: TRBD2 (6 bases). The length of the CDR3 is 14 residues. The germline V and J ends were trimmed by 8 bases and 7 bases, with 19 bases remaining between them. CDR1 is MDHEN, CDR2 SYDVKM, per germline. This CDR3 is CASGGWGDPHTQYF. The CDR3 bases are TGTGCCAGCGGGGGGTGGGGGGACCCCCATACGCAGTATTTT. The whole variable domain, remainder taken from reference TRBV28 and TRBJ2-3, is DVKVTQSSRYLVKRTGEKVFLECVQDMDHENMFWYRQDPGLGLRLIYFSYDVKMKEKGDIPEGYSVSREKKERFSLILESASTNQTSMYLCASGGWGDPHTQYFGPGTRLTVL.

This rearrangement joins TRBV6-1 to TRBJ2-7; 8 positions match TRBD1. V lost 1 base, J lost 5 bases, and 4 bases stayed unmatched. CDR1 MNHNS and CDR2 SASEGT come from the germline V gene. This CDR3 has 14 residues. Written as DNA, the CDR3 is TGTGCCAGCAGTGAAGGGACAGGGTATAACGAGCAGTACTTC. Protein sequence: CASSEGTGYNEQYF.

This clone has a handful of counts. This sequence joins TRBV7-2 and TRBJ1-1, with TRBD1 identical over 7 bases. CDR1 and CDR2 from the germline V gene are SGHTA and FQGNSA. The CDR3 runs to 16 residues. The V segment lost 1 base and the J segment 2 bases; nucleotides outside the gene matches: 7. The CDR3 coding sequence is TGTGCCAGCAGCTTAGAAGCAGGGGGGTTTAACACTGAAGCTTTCTTT. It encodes CASSLEAGGFNTEAFF.

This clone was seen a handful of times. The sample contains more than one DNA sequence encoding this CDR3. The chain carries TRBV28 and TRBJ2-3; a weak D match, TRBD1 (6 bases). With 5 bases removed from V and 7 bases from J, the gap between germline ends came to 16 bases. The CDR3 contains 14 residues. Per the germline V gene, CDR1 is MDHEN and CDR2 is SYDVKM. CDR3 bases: TGTGCCAGCAGTCCGCAGGGGATTGGAAATACGCAGTATTTT. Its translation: CASSPQGIGNTQYF.

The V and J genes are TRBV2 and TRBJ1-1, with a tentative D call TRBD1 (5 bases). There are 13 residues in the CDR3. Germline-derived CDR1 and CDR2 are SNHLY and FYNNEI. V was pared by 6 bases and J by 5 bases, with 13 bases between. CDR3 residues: CASRGGERTEAFF. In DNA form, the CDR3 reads TGTGCCAGCAGGGGGGGAGAACGGACTGAAGCTTTCTTT. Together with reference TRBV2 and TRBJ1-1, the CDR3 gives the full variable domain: EPEVTQTPSHQVTQMGQEVILRCVPISNHLYFYWYRQILGQKVEFLVSFYNNEISEKSEIFDDQFSVERPDGSNFTLKIRSTKLEDSAMYFCASRGGERTEAFFGQGTRLTVV.

DNA for the CDR3: TGTGCCAGCAGCCGACAGGGGAACACTGAAGCTTTCTTT. This translates into CASSRQGNTEAFF. The chain links TRBV27 to TRBJ1-1; 7 bases match TRBD1. From germline, CDR1 is MNHEY and CDR2 SMNVEV (reference sequence). The V segment lost 6 bases and the J segment 1 base; nucleotides outside the gene matches: 2. This CDR3 is built from 13 residues.

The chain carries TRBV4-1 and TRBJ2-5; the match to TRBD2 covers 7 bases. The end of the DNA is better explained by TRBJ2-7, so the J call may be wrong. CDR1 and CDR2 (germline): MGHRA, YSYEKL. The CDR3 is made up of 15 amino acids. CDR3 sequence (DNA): TGCGCCAGCAGCCAAGAAGGGGCGGGAGTAGGCGAGCAGTACTTC. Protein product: CASSQEGAGVGEQYF.

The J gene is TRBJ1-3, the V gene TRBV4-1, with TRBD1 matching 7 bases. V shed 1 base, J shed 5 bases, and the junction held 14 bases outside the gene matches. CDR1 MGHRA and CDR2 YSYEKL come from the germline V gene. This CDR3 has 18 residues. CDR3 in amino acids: CASSQGVITGAKRNTIYF. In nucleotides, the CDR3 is TGCGCCAGCAGCCAAGGTGTGATCACAGGGGCCAAACGAAACACCATATATTTT.

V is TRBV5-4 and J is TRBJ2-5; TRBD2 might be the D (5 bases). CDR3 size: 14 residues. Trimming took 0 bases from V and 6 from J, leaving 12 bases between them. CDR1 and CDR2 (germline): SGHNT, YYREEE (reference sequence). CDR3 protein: CASSLAEGGKTQYF. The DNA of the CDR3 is TGTGCCAGCAGCTTGGCAGAAGGAGGAAAGACCCAGTACTTC.

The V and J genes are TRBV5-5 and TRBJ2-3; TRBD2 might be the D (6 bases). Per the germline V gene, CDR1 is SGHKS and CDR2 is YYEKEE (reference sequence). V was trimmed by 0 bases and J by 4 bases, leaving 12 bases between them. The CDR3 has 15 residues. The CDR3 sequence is CASSLAGRDPDTQYF. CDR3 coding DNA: TGTGCCAGCAGCTTGGCAGGGCGGGACCCAGATACGCAGTATTTT.

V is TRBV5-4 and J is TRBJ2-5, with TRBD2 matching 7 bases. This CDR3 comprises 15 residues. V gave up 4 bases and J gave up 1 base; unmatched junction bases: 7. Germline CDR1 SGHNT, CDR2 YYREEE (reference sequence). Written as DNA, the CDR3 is TGTGCCAGCAGCACCGGGGGGTCTGGCCAAGAGACCCAGTACTTC. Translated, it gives CASSTGGSGQETQYF.

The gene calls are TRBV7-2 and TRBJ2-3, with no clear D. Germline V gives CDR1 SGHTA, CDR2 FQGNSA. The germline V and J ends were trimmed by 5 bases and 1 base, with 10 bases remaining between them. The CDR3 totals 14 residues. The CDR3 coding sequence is TGTGCCAGCAGCGACACTTATCGCACAGATACGCAGTATTTT. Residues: CASSDTYRTDTQYF.

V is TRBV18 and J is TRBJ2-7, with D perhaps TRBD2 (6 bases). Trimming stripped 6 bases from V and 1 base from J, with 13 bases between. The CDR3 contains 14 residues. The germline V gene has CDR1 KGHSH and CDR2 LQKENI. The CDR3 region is CASSGGTESYEQYF. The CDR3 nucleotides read TGTGCCAGCTCGGGCGGGACCGAATCCTACGAGCAGTACTTC.

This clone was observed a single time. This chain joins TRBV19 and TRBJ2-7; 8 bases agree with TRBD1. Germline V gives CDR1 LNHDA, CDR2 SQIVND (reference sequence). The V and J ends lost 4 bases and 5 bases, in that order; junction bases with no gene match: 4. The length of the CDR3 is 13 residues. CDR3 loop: CASSTRDRHEQYF. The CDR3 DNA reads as TGTGCCAGTAGTACTCGGGACAGGCACGAGCAGTACTTC.

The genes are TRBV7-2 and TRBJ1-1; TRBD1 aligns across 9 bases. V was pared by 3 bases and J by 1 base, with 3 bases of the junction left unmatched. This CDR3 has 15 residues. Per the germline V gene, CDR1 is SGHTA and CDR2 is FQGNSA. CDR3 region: CASSLDRGSNTEAFF. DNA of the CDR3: TGTGCCAGCAGCTTGGACAGGGGCTCGAACACTGAAGCTTTCTTT.

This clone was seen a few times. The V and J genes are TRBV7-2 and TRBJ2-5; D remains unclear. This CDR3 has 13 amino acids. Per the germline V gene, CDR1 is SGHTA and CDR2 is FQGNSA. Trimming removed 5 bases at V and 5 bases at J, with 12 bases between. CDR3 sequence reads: CASSSLPQETQYF. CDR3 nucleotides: TGTGCCAGCAGCAGTCTGCCTCAGGAGACCCAGTACTTC. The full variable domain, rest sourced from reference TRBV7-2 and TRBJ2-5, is GAGVSQSPSNKVTEKGKDVELRCDPISGHTALYWYRQSLGQGLEFLIYFQGNSAPDKSGLPSDRFSAERTGGSVSTLTIQRTQQEDSAVYLCASSSLPQETQYFGPGTRLLVL.

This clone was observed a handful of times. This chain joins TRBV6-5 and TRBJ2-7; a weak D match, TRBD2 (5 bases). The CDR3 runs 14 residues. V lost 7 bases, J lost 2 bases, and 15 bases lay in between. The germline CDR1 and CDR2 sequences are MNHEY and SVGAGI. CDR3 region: CASTPGSRTYEQYF. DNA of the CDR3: TGTGCCAGCACCCCGGGGAGCCGAACCTACGAGCAGTACTTC.

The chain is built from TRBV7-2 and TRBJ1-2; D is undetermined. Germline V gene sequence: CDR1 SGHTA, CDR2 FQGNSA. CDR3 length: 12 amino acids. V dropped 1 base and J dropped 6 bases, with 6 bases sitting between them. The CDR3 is CASSLGTHGYTF. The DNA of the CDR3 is TGTGCCAGCAGCTTAGGTACACATGGCTACACCTTC.

The CDR3 protein is CASSIGTGKETQYF. CDR3 nucleotides: TGCGCCAGCAGCATAGGGACAGGGAAAGAGACCCAGTACTTC. The chain carries TRBV5-1 and TRBJ2-5, with 9 nucleotides matching TRBD1. The CDR3 extends over 14 amino acids. CDR1 and CDR2 (germline): SGHRS, YFSETQ. V lost 4 bases and J lost 3; bases outside the gene matches: 4.

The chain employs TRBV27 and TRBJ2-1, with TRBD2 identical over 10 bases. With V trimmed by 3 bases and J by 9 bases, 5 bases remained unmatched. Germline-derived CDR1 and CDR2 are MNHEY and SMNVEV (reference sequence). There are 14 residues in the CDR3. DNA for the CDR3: TGTGCCAGCAGTTTTGGACTAGCGGAGGGTGAGCAGTTCTTC. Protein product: CASSFGLAEGEQFF.

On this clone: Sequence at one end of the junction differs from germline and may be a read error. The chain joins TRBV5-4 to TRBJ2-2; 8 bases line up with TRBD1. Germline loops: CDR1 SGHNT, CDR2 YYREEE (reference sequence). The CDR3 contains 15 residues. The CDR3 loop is CASSLGQGNTGEPFF. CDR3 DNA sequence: TGTGCCAGCAGCTTGGGACAGGGGAACACCGGGGAGCCGTTTTTT.